This TCR beta chain was observed in a study of neoadjuvant anti-PD-1 for oral cavity cancer. As for the study in general: Nivolumab at 3 mg/kg was mostly given biweekly, three to four doses, pre-surgery.

Patients were newly diagnosed with stage II-IVA oral cavity squamous cell carcinoma without prior systemic or radiation treatment. The data were produced by immunoSEQ multiplex PCR, yet TCRdb's version contains in-frame clones alone and is incomplete. Of around 13,000 clones in the sample, 65% to 75% were seen once. This CDR3 contains 13 residues. CDR1 and CDR2 (germline): LNHDA, SQIVND (reference sequence). Trimming cost V 4 bases and J 0 bases, with 6 bases left between them. This sequence joins TRBV19 and TRBJ1-1; D unresolved. This specimen was PBMCs, taken before nivolumab (anti-PD-1) treatment. This TCR was sampled from a person aged 35 to 85 with oral cavity squamous cell carcinoma. The DNA of the CDR3 is TGTGCCAGTAGTACCTCTATGAACACTGAAGCTTTCTTT. Its translation: CASSTSMNTEAFF.